This T cell receptor beta chain originates from a study of shared clonotypes between healthy human individuals. Study observations and caveats: Around 4.7% of naive CD4 clonotypes were shared across four donors.

With respect to this clone: Its target is unknown.

Sequenced by immunoSEQ multiplex PCR; TCRdb stores in-frame clones only, minus some. The data contain over 2 million clones, around 92% of them singletons. CDR1 and CDR2 (germline): MNHEY, SVGAGI. V was trimmed by 2 bases and J by 5 bases, leaving 13 bases between them. This CDR3 contains 14 residues. The receptor comes from a man between 18 and 35 years old in good health. Some clones in this sample may be carry-over from other donors' samples. The rearrangement links TRBV6-5 to TRBJ2-7; D assignment may be TRBD1 or TRBD2 (5 bases each). The source material was naive CD4+ T cells from PBMCs. Subset specified: CD45RA+ positively selected. The CDR3 coding sequence is TGTGCCAGCAGTTACCGGGACCTACACCACGAGCAGTACTTC. Protein: CASSYRDLHHEQYF.